This T cell receptor (beta chain) was sequenced for a study of T cell responses to AZD1222 COVID-19 vaccine. Produced via immunoSEQ multiplex PCR; TCRdb's table is partial and in-frame only. The sample consists of around 80,000 clones, approximately 85% of them appearing once. Findings and caveats of the study: Two AZD1222 administrations were followed by greater Spike-specific TCR breadth and depth. White British donors predominated, females outnumbered males, and clonal diversity was possibly underestimated.

CDR1 SGHTS and CDR2 YDEGEE come from the germline V gene. The CDR3 loop spans 14 amino acids. Trimming shortened V by 1 base and J by 3 bases, and 10 bases separated the two germline ends. This clone appeared a single time. Its specificity is unknown. This receptor was identified in an adult in good health. The chain links TRBV5-8 to TRBJ1-2; maybe TRBD1 (6 bases). This specimen was peripheral blood, taken on day 0 of AZD1222 vaccination. CDR3 sequence: CASSLFRGHYGYTF. As DNA, the CDR3 is TGTGCCAGCAGCTTGTTCCGGGGGCACTATGGCTACACCTTC.